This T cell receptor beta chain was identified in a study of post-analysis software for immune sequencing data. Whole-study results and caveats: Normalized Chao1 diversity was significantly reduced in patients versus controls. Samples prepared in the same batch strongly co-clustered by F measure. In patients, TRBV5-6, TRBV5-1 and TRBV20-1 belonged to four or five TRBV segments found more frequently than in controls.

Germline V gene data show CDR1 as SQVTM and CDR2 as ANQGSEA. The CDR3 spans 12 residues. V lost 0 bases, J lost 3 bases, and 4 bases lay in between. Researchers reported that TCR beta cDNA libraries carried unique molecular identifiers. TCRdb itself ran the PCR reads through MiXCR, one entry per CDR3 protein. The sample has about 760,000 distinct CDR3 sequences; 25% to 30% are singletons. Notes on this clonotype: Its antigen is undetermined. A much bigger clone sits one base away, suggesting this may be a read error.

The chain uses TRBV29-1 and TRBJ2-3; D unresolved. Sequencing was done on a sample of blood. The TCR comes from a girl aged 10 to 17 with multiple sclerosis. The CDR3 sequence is CSVEERTDTQYF. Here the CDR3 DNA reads TGCAGCGTTGAAGAGAGGACAGATACGCAGTATTTT.